A single sample is the source of the 6 T cell receptor beta chains below, sequenced in a study of blood T cell repertoires in COVID-19. The method was immunoSEQ multiplex PCR; TCRdb's version includes in-frame clones alone and lacks a portion of them. The sample lists roughly 500,000 clones, roughly 90% occurring once. Sequencing used PBMCs or T cells enriched from blood (not recorded which). These receptors originate from a woman aged 40 to 49 who had recovered from COVID-19.

This chain uses TRBV3-1 (or the pseudogene TRBV3-2) with TRBJ2-7; 7 bases are a match to TRBD2. Germline-derived CDR1 and CDR2 are LGHDT and YNNKEL (reference sequence). The CDR3 extends over 14 amino acids. Germline trimming cut 6 bases from V and 2 bases from J; bases unmatched to any gene: 7. As DNA, the CDR3 is TGTGCCAGCAGACCCTTAGCGGGCCCCTACGAGCAGTACTTC. Encoded protein: CASRPLAGPYEQYF.

The chain carries TRBV7-2 and TRBJ2-3, with D perhaps matching TRBD2 (7 bases). The V end lost 1 base, the J end lost 6 bases, and 17 bases lay between the germline ends. This CDR3 region has 16 residues. Per germline, CDR1 SGHTA and CDR2 FQGNSA. The CDR3 here is CASSLVGAGAGDTQYF. Written as DNA, the CDR3 is TGTGCCAGCAGCTTAGTAGGCGCGGGGGCGGGGGATACGCAGTATTTT. The whole variable domain, filled in from reference TRBV7-2 and TRBJ2-3, reads GAGVSQSPSNKVTEKGKDVELRCDPISGHTALYWYRQSLGQGLEFLIYFQGNSAPDKSGLPSDRFSAERTGGSVSTLTIQRTQQEDSAVYLCASSLVGAGAGDTQYFGPGTRLTVL.

The chain has TRBV5-1 and TRBJ1-2; D unresolved. This CDR3 has 13 residues. The germline V gene has CDR1 SGHRS and CDR2 YFSETQ. V lost 4 bases to trimming and J lost 8 bases, with 15 bases between them. The CDR3 sequence is CASSPQDAGGYTF. The DNA for the CDR3 is TGCGCCAGCAGCCCCCAAGACGCGGGGGGCTACACCTTC.

Here the CDR3 reads CASSLDRRTEAFF. CDR3 nucleotides: TGTGCCAGTAGTCTGGACAGGAGAACTGAAGCTTTCTTT. The chain couples TRBV19 to TRBJ1-1, with 7 positions matching TRBD1. Germline V lookup: CDR1 LNHDA, CDR2 SQIVND (reference sequence). V shed 5 bases, J shed 5 bases, and the junction held 5 bases outside the gene matches. The length of the CDR3 is 13 residues.

This chain uses TRBV19 with TRBJ2-7; 7 bases align to TRBD2. The trim removed 2 bases at V and 3 bases at J, leaving 7 bases unmatched. Germline-derived CDR1 and CDR2 are LNHDA and SQIVND (reference sequence). The CDR3 totals 15 residues. The CDR3 here is CASSIKASGDYEQYF. The CDR3 DNA reads as TGTGCCAGTAGTATAAAGGCTAGCGGAGACTACGAGCAGTACTTC. Looking up the rest from reference TRBV19 and TRBJ2-7 gives the full variable domain: DGGITQSPKYLFRKEGQNVTLSCEQNLNHDAMYWYRQDPGQGLRLIYYSQIVNDFQKGDIAEGYSVSREKKESFPLTVTSAQKNPTAFYLCASSIKASGDYEQYFGPGTRLTVT.

The rearrangement uses TRBV11-2 and TRBJ1-6; 7 bases map to TRBD1. V was pared by 4 bases and J by 9 bases, with 12 bases of the junction left unmatched. Germline V gene sequence: CDR1 SGHAT, CDR2 FQNNGV. The CDR3 is made up of 16 amino acids. This CDR3 reads CASSWDLGGGGSPLHF. The CDR3 nucleotides read TGTGCCAGCAGCTGGGATTTAGGAGGGGGCGGTTCACCCCTCCACTTT.